Each of the 9 T cell receptor beta chains below was sequenced from the same sample in a study of human CD8 memory T cell subsets (TCRdb year 2020). A Human TCR Profiling Kit was used to prepare UMI-labeled 5' RACE TCRbeta libraries. Each CDR3 protein sequence appears as one entry after TCRdb reprocessed the reads, and no DNA is included. The sample's table covers 9,000 to 15,000 distinct CDR3 sequences. About 14% of the sample is held by the ten biggest clonotypes. Input material: CD8+ T cells from PBMCs. These receptors originate from a human donor in good health.

The rearrangement joins TRBV5-6 to TRBJ2-7. The germline gives CDR1 SGHDT, CDR2 YYEEEE. This CDR3 has 14 residues. CDR3 sequence: CASSPWTETYEQYF.

V is TRBV12-3 or TRBV12-4 and J is TRBJ2-3. This CDR3 is 12 amino acids long. The CDR3 reads CASSSFADTQYF.

By frequency, this clonotype registers medium-sized. The rearrangement uses TRBV5-4 and TRBJ2-1; TCRdb's assignment of TRBD2 cannot be checked, as there is no DNA. CDR1 is SGHNT, CDR2 YYREEE, per germline (reference sequence). The CDR3 extends over 15 amino acids. The CDR3 loop is CASREFSGAYNEQFF.

The chain links TRBV23-1 to TRBJ1-4; absent DNA, TCRdb's TRBD1 call cannot be checked. TRBV23-1 is placed among ORFs of uncertain function. The CDR3 is 16 amino acids. CDR3 residues: CASSLYEPGYNEKLFF.

The chain links TRBV20-1 to TRBJ2-7; lacking DNA, the TRBD1 call made by TCRdb goes unchecked. Germline-derived CDR1 and CDR2 are DFQATT and SNEGSKA (reference sequence). CDR3 length equals 15 residues. The CDR3: CSARGLETDGYEQYF.

This chain connects TRBV7-8 to TRBJ2-7; no DNA is available, so the TRBD1 call from TCRdb remains unchecked. Germline assignment: CDR1 SGHVS and CDR2 FQNEAQ. The CDR3 has 15 residues. This CDR3 is CASSPGEGVSYEQYF. Filled out from reference TRBV7-8 and TRBJ2-7, the complete variable domain reads GAGVSQSPRYKVAKRGQDVALRCDPISGHVSLFWYQQALGQGPEFLTYFQNEAQLDKSGLPSDRFFAERPEGSVSTLKIQRTQQEDSAVYLCASSPGEGVSYEQYFGPGTRLTVT.

The rearrangement uses TRBV6-6 and TRBJ2-1. Germline lookup yields CDR1 MNHNY and CDR2 SVGAGI (reference sequence). This CDR3 is 16 amino acids long. The CDR3 loop is CASSYLSTQPQREQFF.

The rearrangement links TRBV9 to TRBJ2-7; TCRdb selects TRBD1, and the lack of DNA leaves this call unchecked. Germline-derived CDR1 and CDR2 are SGDLS and YYNGEE. CDR3 length equals 14 residues. CDR3: CASSVGQGWVEQYF. Based on the CDR3 plus reference TRBV9 and TRBJ2-7, the full variable domain is DSGVTQTPKHLITATGQRVTLRCSPRSGDLSVYWYQQSLDQGLQFLIQYYNGEERAKGNILERFSAQQFPDLHSELNLSSLELGDSALYFCASSVGQGWVEQYFGPGTRLTVT.

By frequency, this clonotype registers medium-sized (0.01 to 0.1%). The gene calls are TRBV19 and TRBJ1-1; no DNA is available, so the TRBD1 call from TCRdb remains unchecked. The germline CDR1 and CDR2 sequences are LNHDA and SQIVND (reference sequence). The CDR3 length is 15 residues. CDR3 amino acids: CASSISGTGGTEAFF.